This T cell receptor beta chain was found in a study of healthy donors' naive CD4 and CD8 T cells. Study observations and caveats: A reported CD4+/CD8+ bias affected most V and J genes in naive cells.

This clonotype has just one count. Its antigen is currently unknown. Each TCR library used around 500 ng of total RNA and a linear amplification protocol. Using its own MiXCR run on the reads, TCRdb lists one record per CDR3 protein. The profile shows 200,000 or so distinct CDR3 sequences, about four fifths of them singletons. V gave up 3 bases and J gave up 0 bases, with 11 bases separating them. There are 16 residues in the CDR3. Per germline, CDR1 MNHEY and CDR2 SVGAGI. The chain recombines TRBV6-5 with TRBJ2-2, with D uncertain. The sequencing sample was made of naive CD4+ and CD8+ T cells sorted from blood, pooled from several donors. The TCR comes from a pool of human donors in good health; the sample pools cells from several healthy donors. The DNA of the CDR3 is TGTGCCAGCAGTTATTTTGGCAAAACGAACACCGGGGAGCTGTTTTTT. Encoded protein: CASSYFGKTNTGELFF.